The sequence of this T cell receptor beta chain was determined in a study of T cells in Graves' hyperthyroidism and ophthalmopathy. Notes on the study in general: Most thyroid clonotypes with frequency above 0.001 were detected in blood.

This CDR3 contains 15 residues. Germline V gene sequence: CDR1 MGHDK, CDR2 SYGVNS. V was clipped by 4 bases and J by 0 bases, with 12 bases between them. This clonotype was seen only a few times. No antigen is known for it. Amplification yielded TCR beta CDR3 regions, with RNA transcripts as the source. The HTBI set primed first-round TCR CDR3 RT-PCR. Using its own MiXCR run on the multiplex PCR reads, TCRdb lists one record per CDR3 protein. Of more than 550,000 distinct CDR3 sequences listed, around 19% are singletons. J is TRBJ2-5 and V is TRBV25-1; D may be TRBD1 or TRBD2 (5 bases each). Sequencing was carried out using blood. This TCR came from a woman aged 50 to 60 with Graves' hyperthyroidism that later progressed to Graves' ophthalmopathy. The CDR3, as DNA: TGTGCCAGCAGTGTACCGGGACGGGACCAAGAGACCCAGTACTTC. Translating it yields CASSVPGRDQETQYF.